Sequencing of this T cell receptor (beta chain) was carried out in a study of T-cell memory formation after mild COVID-19. Overall study results and limits: Clones that contracted from day 15 to 85 had balanced CD4/CD8; later expanders were CD4+ biased. What remained unconfirmed was the SARS-CoV-2 specificity of second-wave clones peaking on day 37. Contracting CD4+ clones were located mainly in CM and EM, and CD8+ clones in EMRA.

One entry per CDR3 protein, called by TCRdb with MiXCR from the 5' RACE reads. Of hundreds of thousands of distinct CDR3 sequences listed, about a sixth are singletons. This clonotype was detected a few times. Its antigen remains unknown. J lost 2 bases, V lost 4 bases, and 5 bases had no gene match. The CDR3 sequence is 15 residues long. Source material: PBMCs or a T cell subset sorted from them (not recorded which). This sequence joins TRBV12-3 or TRBV12-4 and TRBJ1-5, with TRBD1 matching 7 bases. This TCR derives from a man aged 18 to 29 who had mild COVID-19 (a few samples of this study predate the infection). Cell type and time point are not known. CDR3 protein: CASSSSDRGNQPQHF. CDR3 sequence (DNA): TGTGCCAGCAGTTCGTCCGACAGGGGCAATCAGCCCCAGCATTTT.